This T cell receptor beta chain originates from a study of glioma-infiltrating T cells after dendritic cell vaccination. About the study: Samples are from glioblastoma patients in Phase I and II dendritic cell vaccine trials.

Germline-derived CDR1 and CDR2 are MNHNS and SASEGT. Deletions cut 8 bases from V and 6 bases from J, with 13 bases between. The CDR3 extends over 13 amino acids. Clones were sequenced by immunoSEQ multiplex PCR, and TCRdb holds only the in-frame ones, with some missing. The repertoire consists of under 100,000 clones, with approximately 90% occurring once and the leading ten covering approximately 3.4%. J is TRBJ1-4 and V is TRBV6-1; D is uncertain. Sequenced here: blood, sampled before dendritic cell vaccination. The TCR sequence derives from a human donor with glioblastoma. The CDR3 sequence is CASRMGVYEKLFF. The CDR3, as DNA: TGTGCCAGCCGAATGGGAGTTTATGAAAAACTGTTTTTT.